This is a list of T cell receptor beta chains from one sample in a study of T cells after yellow fever vaccination. Via MiXCR, TCRdb re-called the 5' RACE reads, giving one row per CDR3 protein. This repertoire shows about 340,000 distinct CDR3 sequences, roughly 9.4% found once; its top ten account for about 20%. The input for sequencing was PBMCs, taken on the day of the first yellow fever vaccination. The receptor set was obtained from a man aged 18 to 30 who received the YFV17D yellow fever vaccine. The CDR3 runs from the conserved cysteine through the conserved F or W.

TRBJ1-1	TRBV27	CASSSLPPGQANTEAFF
TRBJ2-7	TRBV6-5	CASSYSGRTYEQYF
TRBJ2-1	TRBV4-1	CASSPTGPRGDEQFF
TRBJ2-1	TRBV10-3	CAISESIAAYNEQFF
TRBJ1-3	TRBV5-1	CASSLEGPGNTIYF
TRBJ1-3	TRBV5-8	CASSSTRTGQRNTIYF
TRBJ2-5	TRBV28	CASSREGTDARETQYF
TRBJ2-3	TRBV19	CASREGTDTQYF
TRBJ1-2	TRBV20-1	CSAGRLNYGYTF
TRBJ1-5	TRBV12-3/TRBV12-4	CASSGVGWGASNQPQHF
TRBJ2-7	TRBV20-1	CSARDSGRSYEQYF
TRBJ1-1	TRBV18	CASSPPGGWAEAFF
TRBJ2-3	TRBV6-2/TRBV6-3	CASMYRTGTGGTDTQYF
TRBJ2-1	TRBV4-2	CASSQGDRGRNNEQFF
TRBJ1-2	TRBV20-1	CSARPNRGAPYGYTF
TRBJ1-1	TRBV6-2/TRBV6-3	CASSYGGLFTEAFF
TRBJ1-6	TRBV7-9	CASSLYGSPLHF
TRBJ2-5	TRBV4-3	CASSQSQGYQETQYF
TRBJ1-4	TRBV7-2	CASSLGLATNEKLFF
TRBJ2-1	TRBV5-5	CASSRTSGDGEQFF
TRBJ1-6	TRBV7-2	CASSVDQGNSPLHF
TRBJ2-5	TRBV11-2	CASSLVGQVNGLIAETQYF
TRBJ2-5	TRBV12-3/TRBV12-4	CASSLRTLAETQYF
TRBJ2-1	TRBV5-1	CASSFRSSGVNEQFF